The 31 T cell receptor beta chains in this list originate from one sample, sequenced in a study of post-analysis software for immune sequencing data. The TCR beta cDNA libraries carried unique molecular identifiers. In TCRdb, the PCR reads were re-called with MiXCR into one record per CDR3 protein. Here the sample spans hundreds of thousands of distinct CDR3 sequences, more than 50% being singletons. Antigen specificity for these receptors is unknown. Study observations and caveats: The five TRBV segments detected at higher frequency in patients than in controls included TRBV5-6, TRBV5-1 and TRBV20-1.

Sequencing was done on a sample of blood. The receptors derive from a girl aged 2 to 9 with multiple sclerosis.

V gene TRBV20-1 combines with J gene TRBJ2-7; weak D call: TRBD1 (6 bases). The J call may be wrong; the DNA end is better matched by TRBJ2-4. In germline, CDR1 is DFQATT, CDR2 SNEGSKA (reference sequence). The length of the CDR3 is 13 residues. The CDR3 sequence: CSAREYRVNIQYF. The CDR3 DNA sequence: TGCAGTGCTAGAGAATACAGGGTAAACATTCAGTACTTC.

The CDR3 sequence is CASSFRAGYGYTF. As DNA, the CDR3 is TGTGCCAGCAGTTTTCGGGCCGGTTATGGCTACACCTTC. The rearrangement joins TRBV12-3 or TRBV12-4 to TRBJ1-2; D call uncertain. The CDR3 totals 13 residues. The V and J ends lost 3 bases and 5 bases respectively, with 10 bases between them.

V and J are TRBV7-6 and TRBJ2-4; 14 bases fit TRBD2. The J call may not be correct, given that the DNA end is closer to TRBJ2-7. In germline, CDR1 is SGHVS, CDR2 FNYEAQ. The CDR3 is 17 residues long. The CDR3 reads CASSPGVGLAGVREQYF. In DNA, the CDR3 is TGTGCCAGCAGCCCAGGGGTGGGACTAGCGGGAGTTCGCGAGCAGTACTTC.

The chain recombines TRBV5-1 with TRBJ2-7; TRBD1 matches at 8 bases. The V gene end was trimmed by 4 bases and the J gene end by 3 bases; junction bases not matched to a gene: 9. Germline-derived CDR1 and CDR2 are SGHRS and YFSETQ. The CDR3 totals 15 residues. The CDR3 is CASSTYRGRLYEQYF. In DNA form, the CDR3 reads TGCGCCAGCAGCACCTACAGGGGGAGACTCTACGAGCAGTACTTC.

The rearrangement uses TRBV27 and TRBJ2-1; D is unresolved. Germline-derived CDR1 and CDR2 are MNHEY and SMNVEV (reference sequence). V was pared by 6 bases and J by 8 bases, with 8 bases between. This CDR3 has 11 amino acids. The CDR3 region is CASSQWDEQFF. In DNA, the CDR3 is TGTGCCAGCAGCCAATGGGATGAGCAGTTCTTC.

This chain links TRBV7-4 with TRBJ1-5; 11 nucleotides agree with TRBD1. In germline, CDR1 is SGHVT, CDR2 SQSDAQ. The CDR3 covers 15 residues. Trimming cost V 5 bases and J 5 bases; bases outside gene matches: 5. CDR3 residues: CASSRRDRGDQPQHF. CDR3 DNA: TGTGCCAGCAGCCGCCGGGACAGGGGGGATCAGCCCCAGCATTTT.

In this sample, this clonotype turned up a few times. The J gene is TRBJ2-5, the V gene TRBV29-1; D ambiguous. Germline lookup yields CDR1 SQVTM and CDR2 ANQGSEA. Trimming removed 4 bases at V and 5 bases at J, with 11 bases between. The CDR3 runs to 12 residues. This CDR3 reads CSVGPFRETQYF. Written as DNA, the CDR3 is TGCAGCGTTGGACCCTTTAGGGAGACCCAGTACTTC.

V gene TRBV20-1 combines with J gene TRBJ2-3; TRBD1 matches at 9 bases. Per the germline V gene, CDR1 is DFQATT and CDR2 is SNEGSKA (reference sequence). This CDR3 region has 14 residues. With 5 bases clipped from V and 1 base from J, the junction kept 4 bases outside the gene matches. The CDR3 coding sequence is TGCAGTGCTCCCGACAGGGGGGGCACAGATACGCAGTATTTT. This codes for CSAPDRGGTDTQYF.

The table lists this clonotype with a count of one. The chain links TRBV10-3 to TRBJ1-1; tentatively, D is TRBD1 (6 bases). Germline assignment: CDR1 ENHRY and CDR2 SYGVKD. CDR3 length: 14 amino acids. The V end lost 5 bases, the J end lost 4 bases, and 14 bases lay between the germline ends. CDR3 nucleotide sequence: TGTGCCATCAGTTTCCAGGGAGGGGGCACTGAAGCTTTCTTT. Translating it yields CAISFQGGGTEAFF.

The chain carries TRBV29-1 and TRBJ1-1; D uncertain. Trimming removed 6 bases at V and 0 bases at J, with 11 bases between. This CDR3 region has 13 residues. The germline CDR1 and CDR2 sequences are SQVTM and ANQGSEA. Written as DNA, the CDR3 is TGCAGCGTCATCACTTACATGAACACTGAAGCTTTCTTT. Amino acid sequence: CSVITYMNTEAFF. The full variable domain, with the rest looked up from reference TRBV29-1 and TRBJ1-1, is SAVISQKPSRDICQRGTSLTIQCQVDSQVTMMFWYRQQPGQSLTLIATANQGSEATYESGFVIDKFPISRPNLTFSTLTVSNMSPEDSSIYLCSVITYMNTEAFFGQGTRLTVV.

The V and J genes are TRBV6-1 and TRBJ1-6; D may be TRBD1 (5 bases). CDR3 length: 17 residues. Per germline, CDR1 MNHNS and CDR2 SASEGT. V was clipped by 2 bases and J by 0 bases, with 11 bases between them. DNA of the CDR3: TGTGCCAGCAGTGAAAGGACACAGAGCTCCTATAATTCACCCCTCCACTTT. Its protein product is CASSERTQSSYNSPLHF.

This rearrangement joins TRBV12-3 or TRBV12-4 to TRBJ2-4; possibly TRBD1 for D (5 bases). Judging by the DNA end, TRBJ2-7 fits better; the J call may be wrong. The CDR3 contains 15 residues. The CDR3 is CASSLWGDVSYEQYF. The CDR3 DNA is TGTGCCAGCAGCCTTTGGGGCGATGTATCCTACGAGCAGTACTTC.

A few counts support this clonotype. The chain has TRBV30 and TRBJ1-1; tentative D call: TRBD1 (6 bases). V dropped 3 bases and J dropped 6 bases, with 8 bases sitting between them. The CDR3 is made up of 11 amino acids. The germline gives CDR1 GTSNPN, CDR2 SVGIG (reference sequence). The CDR3 DNA reads TGTGCCTGGAGCGGACAGTCTGAAGCTTTCTTT. Protein: CAWSGQSEAFF.

This chain links TRBV3-1 with TRBJ2-1; 8 bases agree with TRBD1. The CDR3 consists of 13 residues. V was clipped by 1 base and J by 9 bases; unmatched bases: 2. Germline assignment: CDR1 LGHDT and CDR2 YNNKEL (reference sequence). The CDR3 nucleotides are TGTGCCAGCAGCCAAGGTACAGGGGGTGAGCAGTTCTTC. Its translation is CASSQGTGGEQFF.

The CDR3 sequence: CASSKTPRETQYF. The CDR3 DNA reads TGTGCCAGCAGTAAGACCCCTCGGGAGACCCAGTACTTC. The rearrangement joins TRBV3-1 to TRBJ2-5, with D hard to call. Germline V gives CDR1 LGHDT, CDR2 YNNKEL (reference sequence). Trimming stripped 6 bases from V and 5 bases from J, with 13 bases between. The CDR3 extends over 13 amino acids.

This chain connects TRBV15 to TRBJ2-3, with 8 bases lining up with TRBD1. The germline V gene has CDR1 LNHNV and CDR2 YYDKDF (reference sequence). This CDR3 spans 17 amino acids. Losses at the gene ends were 0 bases for V and 6 bases for J; bases not matched to a gene: 11. The CDR3 spells CATSRDDGQGVWDTQYF. CDR3 nucleotides: TGTGCCACCAGCAGAGATGACGGACAGGGTGTTTGGGATACGCAGTATTTT.

The chain carries TRBV6-5 and TRBJ2-3, with a weak D call TRBD2 (5 bases). V was clipped by 0 bases and J by 4 bases, with 14 bases between them. The germline V gene encodes CDR1 MNHEY and CDR2 SVGAGI. The length of the CDR3 is 16 residues. The DNA for the CDR3 is TGTGCCAGCAGTTACTCGAGGTCAGGACTCGCAGATACGCAGTATTTT. Translated: CASSYSRSGLADTQYF.

This clonotype was seen more than once but under ten times. The V and J genes are TRBV12-3 or TRBV12-4 and TRBJ2-3; D remains ambiguous. Trimming pared 4 bases from V and 2 bases from J, leaving 7 bases between. This CDR3 spans 13 amino acids. CDR3 nucleotide sequence: TGTGCCAGCAGTTGGGGTTCCACAGATACGCAGTATTTT. As protein: CASSWGSTDTQYF.

The gene calls are TRBV11-3 and TRBJ2-5, with 7 bases fitting TRBD2. Germline CDR1 is SGHNT and CDR2 is YENEEA. Trimming cost V 5 bases and J 1 base; bases outside gene matches: 7. The CDR3 runs to 15 residues. CDR3 nucleotides: TGTGCCAGCAGCCCGAGACTAGCCTCCCAAGAGACCCAGTACTTC. Translated, it gives CASSPRLASQETQYF.

The chain uses TRBV10-3 and TRBJ1-1; D remains unclear. Germline V CDR1 and CDR2: ENHRY, SYGVKD. The ends were cut back, 4 bases at V and 2 bases at J, with 8 bases in the middle. This CDR3 is 13 amino acids long. The CDR3 loop reads CAISVELNTEAFF. DNA of the CDR3: TGTGCCATCAGTGTAGAGCTAAACACTGAAGCTTTCTTT.

This chain joins TRBV7-9 and TRBJ1-1; 7 positions agree with TRBD1. V was pared by 5 bases and J by 1 base, with 7 bases of the junction left unmatched. This CDR3 comprises 15 residues. Germline CDR1 is SEHNR and CDR2 is FQNEAQ (reference sequence). The CDR3 DNA follows: TGTGCCAGCAGCCGAGGGGGCCTTCAGAACACTGAAGCTTTCTTT. It specifies CASSRGGLQNTEAFF.

This chain connects TRBV6-5 to TRBJ2-1; no clear D. CDR3 length equals 12 residues. The germline V gene has CDR1 MNHEY and CDR2 SVGAGI. V shed 6 bases and J shed 10 bases, with 13 bases lying between them. CDR3 sequence (DNA): TGTGCCAGCAGCTCTGCGGCGCCCGAGCAGTTCTTC. This gives the protein CASSSAAPEQFF.

The chain joins TRBV27 to TRBJ2-4; 12 bases map to TRBD2. V gave up 6 bases and J gave up 9 bases; unmatched junction bases: 12. Germline values: CDR1 MNHEY, CDR2 SMNVEV (reference sequence). CDR3 size: 16 residues. The CDR3 sequence: CASSSTTSGSIRIQYF. CDR3 sequence (DNA): TGTGCCAGCAGCTCCACGACTAGCGGGAGTATTCGCATTCAGTACTTC.

This sequence joins TRBV6-8 and TRBJ2-1, with D maybe TRBD2 (6 bases). The J call may be mistaken, given a closer DNA end match to TRBJ2-7. Germline values: CDR1 MNHGY, CDR2 SAAAGT. CDR3 size: 14 residues. The DNA of the CDR3 is TGTACCTCCCCCGGGGGTCAATCCTACAATGAGCAGTACTTC. Protein sequence: CTSPGGQSYNEQYF.

The chain is built from TRBV7-9 and TRBJ1-1, with D unclear. The CDR3 loop spans 15 amino acids. Per the germline V gene, CDR1 is SEHNR and CDR2 is FQNEAQ (reference sequence). V was cut by 5 bases and J by 1 base, with 14 bases left in between. The CDR3 DNA is TGTGCCAGCAGCCCTGGAAGAGAAAAGAACACTGAAGCTTTCTTT. Amino acid sequence: CASSPGREKNTEAFF.

The J gene is TRBJ2-5, the V gene TRBV12-3 or TRBV12-4; 7 bases fit TRBD1. J lost 7 bases, V lost 8 bases, and 4 bases had no gene match. This CDR3 contains 11 residues. The CDR3 DNA is TGTGCCAGCCAGGGGGAAGGGACCCAGTACTTC. Its protein is CASQGEGTQYF.

The rearrangement uses TRBV5-1 and TRBJ2-3; unclear D gene. Trimming stripped 1 base from V and 1 base from J, with 16 bases between. The CDR3 sequence is 17 residues long. Germline V gives CDR1 SGHRS, CDR2 YFSETQ. Here the CDR3 reads CASSLHSPRWGTDTQYF. The CDR3 DNA reads TGCGCCAGCAGCTTGCATTCTCCTCGGTGGGGCACAGATACGCAGTATTTT.

V and J are TRBV4-3 and TRBJ2-1, with 9 bases that match TRBD2. Unmatched junction bases numbered 11, after V lost 1 base and J lost 4 bases. The germline V gene has CDR1 LGHNA and CDR2 YSLEER. The CDR3 has 18 amino acids. The CDR3 loop reads CASSQVEVAGEAYNEQFF. The CDR3 bases are TGCGCCAGCAGCCAAGTAGAGGTAGCGGGGGAAGCGTACAATGAGCAGTTCTTC.

V and J are TRBV29-1 and TRBJ2-7, with a tentative D call TRBD1 (6 bases). The V end was cut by 0 bases, the J end by 1 base, with 10 bases between. The germline gives CDR1 SQVTM, CDR2 ANQGSEA. The CDR3 is 14 amino acids. The CDR3 reads CSVEEGARSYEQYF. The CDR3 DNA sequence: TGCAGCGTTGAAGAGGGGGCGAGGTCCTACGAGCAGTACTTC.

The V and J genes are TRBV20-1 and TRBJ2-1, with D maybe TRBD1 (7 bases). CDR3 length equals 15 residues. V gave up 1 base and J gave up 10 bases, with 20 bases separating them. CDR1 and CDR2 from the germline V gene are DFQATT and SNEGSKA (reference sequence). The chain's CDR3 is CSARVRGVALNEQFF. CDR3 coding DNA: TGCAGTGCTAGAGTCAGGGGGGTGGCTCTCAACGAGCAGTTCTTC.

The genes are TRBV7-9 and TRBJ2-1; TRBD2 agrees at 7 bases. This CDR3 has 14 amino acids. Germline V gene data show CDR1 as SEHNR and CDR2 as FQNEAQ (reference sequence). The J segment lost 5 bases and the V segment lost 7 bases, leaving 8 bases of the junction unmatched. CDR3 sequence: CASTQGGKHNEQFF. CDR3 bases: TGTGCCAGCACCCAGGGAGGGAAACACAATGAGCAGTTCTTC.